This note documents a single T cell receptor (beta chain) sequence. The entry originates in a study of blood T cell repertoires in COVID-19. Overall study context: Acute-phase and convalescent COVID-19 samples originated in the United States, Italy and Spain. The analysed material was cDNA or gDNA that came from T cells, B-cell-depleted T cells, or PBMCs.

Profiling relied on immunoSEQ multiplex PCR, and the TCRdb table lists in-frame clones only, not all of them. The top ten clones hold roughly 8% of a sample with hundreds of thousands of clones, roughly 89% of them seen once. Germline CDR1 reads SGHRS; CDR2 reads YFSETQ. This CDR3 is 14 amino acids long. V dropped 5 bases and J dropped 1 base, with 13 bases sitting between them. The chain combines TRBV5-1 with TRBJ2-7; D might be TRBD1 (5 bases). Sequencing was done on a sample of peripheral blood. The receptor comes from a woman aged 45-65 years with COVID-19, enrolled during active disease. CDR3 protein: CASRIGSGSYEQYF. The CDR3 coding sequence is TGCGCCAGCAGAATAGGTTCAGGGTCCTACGAGCAGTACTTC. The variable domain in full, completed from reference TRBV5-1 and TRBJ2-7, reads KAGVTQTPRYLIKTRGQQVTLSCSPISGHRSVSWYQQTPGQGLQFLFEYFSETQRNKGNFPGRFSGRQFSNSRSEMNVSTLELGDSALYLCASRIGSGSYEQYFGPGTRLTVT.